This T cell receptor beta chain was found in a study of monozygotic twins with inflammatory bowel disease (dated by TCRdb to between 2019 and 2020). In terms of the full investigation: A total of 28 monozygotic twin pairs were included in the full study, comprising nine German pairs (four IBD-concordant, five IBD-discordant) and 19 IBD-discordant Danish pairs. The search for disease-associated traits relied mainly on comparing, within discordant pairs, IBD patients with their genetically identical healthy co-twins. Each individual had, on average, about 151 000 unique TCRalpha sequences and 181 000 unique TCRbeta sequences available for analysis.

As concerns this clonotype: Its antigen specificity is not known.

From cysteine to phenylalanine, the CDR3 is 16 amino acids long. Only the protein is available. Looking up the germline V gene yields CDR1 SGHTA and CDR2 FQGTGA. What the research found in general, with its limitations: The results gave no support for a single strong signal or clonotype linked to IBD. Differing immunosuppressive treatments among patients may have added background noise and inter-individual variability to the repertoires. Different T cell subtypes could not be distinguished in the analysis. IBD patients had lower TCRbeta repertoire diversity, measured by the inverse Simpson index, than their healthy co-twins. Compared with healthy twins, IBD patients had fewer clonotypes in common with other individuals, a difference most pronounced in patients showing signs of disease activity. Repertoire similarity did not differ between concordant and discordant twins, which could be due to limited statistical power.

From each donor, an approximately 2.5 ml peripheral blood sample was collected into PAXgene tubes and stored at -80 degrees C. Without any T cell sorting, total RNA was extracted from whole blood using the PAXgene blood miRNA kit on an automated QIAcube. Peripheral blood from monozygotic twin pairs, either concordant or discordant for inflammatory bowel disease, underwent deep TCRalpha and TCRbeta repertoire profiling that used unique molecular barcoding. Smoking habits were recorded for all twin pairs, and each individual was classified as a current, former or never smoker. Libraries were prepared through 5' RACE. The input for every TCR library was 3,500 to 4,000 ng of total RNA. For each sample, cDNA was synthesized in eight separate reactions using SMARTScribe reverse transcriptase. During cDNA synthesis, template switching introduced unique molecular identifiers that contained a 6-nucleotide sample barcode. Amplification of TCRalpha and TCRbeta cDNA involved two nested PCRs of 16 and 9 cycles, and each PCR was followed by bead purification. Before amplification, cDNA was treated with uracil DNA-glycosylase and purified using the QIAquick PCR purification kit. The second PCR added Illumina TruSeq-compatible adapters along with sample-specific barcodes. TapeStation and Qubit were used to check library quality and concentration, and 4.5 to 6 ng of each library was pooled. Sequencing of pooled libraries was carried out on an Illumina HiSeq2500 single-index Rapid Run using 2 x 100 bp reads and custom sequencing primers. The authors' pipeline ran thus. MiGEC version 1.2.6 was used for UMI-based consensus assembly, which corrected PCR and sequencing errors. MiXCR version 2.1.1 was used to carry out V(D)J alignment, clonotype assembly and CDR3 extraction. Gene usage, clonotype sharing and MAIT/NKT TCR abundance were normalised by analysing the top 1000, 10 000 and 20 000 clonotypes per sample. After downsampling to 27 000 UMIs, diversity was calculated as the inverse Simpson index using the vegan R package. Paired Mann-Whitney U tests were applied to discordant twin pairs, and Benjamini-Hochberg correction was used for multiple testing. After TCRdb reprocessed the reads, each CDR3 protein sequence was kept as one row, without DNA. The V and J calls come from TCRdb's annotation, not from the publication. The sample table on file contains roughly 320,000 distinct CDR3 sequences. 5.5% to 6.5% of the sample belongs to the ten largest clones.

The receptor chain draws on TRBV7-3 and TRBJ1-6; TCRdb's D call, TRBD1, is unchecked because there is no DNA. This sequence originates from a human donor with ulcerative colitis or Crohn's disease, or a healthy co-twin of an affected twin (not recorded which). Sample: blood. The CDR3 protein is CASSLSPQGSSSPLHF.